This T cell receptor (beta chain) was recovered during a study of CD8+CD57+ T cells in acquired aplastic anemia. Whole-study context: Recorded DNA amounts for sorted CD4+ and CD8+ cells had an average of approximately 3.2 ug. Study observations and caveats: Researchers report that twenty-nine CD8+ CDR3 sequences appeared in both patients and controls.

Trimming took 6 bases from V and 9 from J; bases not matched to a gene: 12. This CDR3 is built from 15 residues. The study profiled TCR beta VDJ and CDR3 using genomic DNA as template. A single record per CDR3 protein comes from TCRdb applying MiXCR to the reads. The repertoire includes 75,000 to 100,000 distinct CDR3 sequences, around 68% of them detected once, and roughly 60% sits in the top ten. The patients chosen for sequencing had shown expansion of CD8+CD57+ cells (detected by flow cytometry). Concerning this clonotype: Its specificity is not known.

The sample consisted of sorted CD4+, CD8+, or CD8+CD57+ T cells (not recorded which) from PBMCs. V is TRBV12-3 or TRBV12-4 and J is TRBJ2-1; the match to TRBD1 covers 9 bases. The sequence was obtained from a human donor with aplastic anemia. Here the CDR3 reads CASSGSGTGMFEQFF. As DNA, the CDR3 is TGTGCCAGCAGCGGCTCCGGGACAGGGATGTTTGAGCAGTTCTTC.